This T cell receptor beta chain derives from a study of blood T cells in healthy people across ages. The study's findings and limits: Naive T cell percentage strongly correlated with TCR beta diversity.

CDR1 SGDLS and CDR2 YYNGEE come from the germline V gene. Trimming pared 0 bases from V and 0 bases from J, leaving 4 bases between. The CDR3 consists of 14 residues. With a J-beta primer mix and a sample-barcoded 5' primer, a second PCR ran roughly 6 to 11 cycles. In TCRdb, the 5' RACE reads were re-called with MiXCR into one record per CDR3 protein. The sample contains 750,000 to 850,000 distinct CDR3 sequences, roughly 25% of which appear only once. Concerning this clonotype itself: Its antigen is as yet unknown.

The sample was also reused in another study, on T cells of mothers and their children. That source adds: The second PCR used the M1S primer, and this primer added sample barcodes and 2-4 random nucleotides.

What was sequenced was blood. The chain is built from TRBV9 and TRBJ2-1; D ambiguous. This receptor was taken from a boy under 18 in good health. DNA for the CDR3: TGTGCCAGCAGCGTAGGATACTCCTACAATGAGCAGTTCTTC. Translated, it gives CASSVGYSYNEQFF.